This is a list of T cell receptor beta chains from one sample in a study of CD8 T cells in ankylosing spondylitis. TCRdb used MiXCR to reprocess the 5' RACE reads, holding one entry per CDR3 protein. The profile shows about 240,000 distinct CDR3 sequences, 8.6% of them singletons. The sequencing sample was made of blood, either unsorted or a sorted T cell fraction (not recorded which). Source of these receptors: a male donor with ankylosing spondylitis or in good health (not recorded which). Both conserved end residues are trimmed from each CDR3. Fields, in order: V gene, CDR3 protein.

V: TRBV7-2; CDR3: ASSQTGTGDLYGYT
V: TRBV18; CDR3: ASSPLTGGNGYT
V: TRBV20-1; CDR3: SAREEASSWRSGELF
V: TRBV7-9; CDR3: ASSGTVADPNGYT
V: TRBV7-9; CDR3: ASSSGLLDEQY
V: TRBV2; CDR3: ASSLREGGTEAF
V: TRBV20-1; CDR3: SARDHRQSTDTQY
V: TRBV20-1; CDR3: RYTGMRGTEAF
V: TRBV6-5; CDR3: ASSYYRLAGVGEQF
V: TRBV7-9; CDR3: ASKGRELSGNTIY
V: TRBV20-1; CDR3: SARKGLGVAGEVTYNEQF
V: TRBV12-3/TRBV12-4; CDR3: ASKGTANYGYT
V: TRBV7-2; CDR3: ASSLSGLNQEQF
V: TRBV7-6; CDR3: ASSQAGATDTQY
V: TRBV7-9; CDR3: ASSMRANTGELF
V: TRBV6-1; CDR3: ASAPPSGGAHEQF
V: TRBV12-3/TRBV12-4; CDR3: ASSLAYSGAYEQY
V: TRBV19; CDR3: ASSWGANNEQF
V: TRBV5-1; CDR3: ASSLVGQPNEKLF
V: TRBV7-9; CDR3: ASSSNRQGGSYNEQF
V: TRBV4-1; CDR3: ASSRTLGTDTQY
V: TRBV2; CDR3: ASSELAGAEQY
V: TRBV4-1; CDR3: ASSQVGGEAF
V: TRBV7-9; CDR3: ASGQDTQY
V: TRBV7-9; CDR3: ASSRHSGTGVEQY
V: TRBV20-1; CDR3: SATTGGTGELF
V: TRBV6-1; CDR3: ASTLRGQGDGYT
V: TRBV12-3/TRBV12-4; CDR3: ASSLRATNEKLF
V: TRBV9; CDR3: ASSVEGRGHEQY
V: TRBV5-1; CDR3: ASSLAGGRDFNEQF
V: TRBV11-2; CDR3: ASTLGSGLATSSNEQY
V: TRBV4-3; CDR3: ASSQDRQTNYGYT
V: TRBV7-8; CDR3: ASSSLREGYGYT
V: TRBV7-2; CDR3: ASSKQRNTEAF
V: TRBV12-3/TRBV12-4; CDR3: ASSLGLDEKLF
V: TRBV4-2; CDR3: ASSQELTGYGYT
V: TRBV30; CDR3: AWHWGRSTGELF
V: TRBV12-3/TRBV12-4; CDR3: ASSTSPGGSTEAF
V: TRBV30; CDR3: AWSFPSLYEQY
V: TRBV11-2; CDR3: ASSLDLGQPYTEAF
V: TRBV7-2; CDR3: ASSSRLTYEQY
V: TRBV5-5; CDR3: ASSLGGTDLADTQY
V: TRBV27; CDR3: ASSPGLAGVHEQY
V: TRBV24-1; CDR3: ATSEFLTSGRTDTQY
V: TRBV14; CDR3: ASSQGSVNEQF
V: TRBV7-3; CDR3: ASSLAWDRANTEAF
V: TRBV7-9; CDR3: ASSLDEAPNQPQH
V: TRBV5-1; CDR3: ASSSQAGANTGELF
V: TRBV12-3/TRBV12-4; CDR3: ASQRGSNEQF
V: TRBV6-1; CDR3: ASTGSGSTYEQY
V: TRBV5-1; CDR3: ASSLVGGAFYEQY
V: TRBV7-9; CDR3: ASSHPGADYNEQF